These 25 T cell receptor beta chains originate from one sample sequenced in a study of CD8 T cells in ankylosing spondylitis. TCRdb re-analysed the 5' RACE reads in MiXCR, keeping a single row per CDR3 protein. Here the sample spans 220,000 or so distinct CDR3 sequences, roughly a tenth being singletons. Sequencing was performed on blood, either unsorted or a sorted T cell fraction (not recorded which). The receptors originated from a male donor with ankylosing spondylitis or in good health (not recorded which).

This clonotype was counted only a few times. The J gene is TRBJ2-5, the V gene TRBV12-3 or TRBV12-4, with a weak D call TRBD2 (7 bases). The CDR3 has 15 amino acids. V was cut by 4 bases and J by 4 bases, with 16 bases left in between. The CDR3 spells CASSSVGGGRETQYF. The CDR3 region has the DNA TGTGCCAGCAGTTCTGTAGGGGGAGGGCGAGAGACCCAGTACTTC.

This clonotype was counted ten times or more. The genes are TRBV20-1 and TRBJ2-3, with D tentatively TRBD1 (6 bases). CDR1 and CDR2 from the germline V gene are DFQATT and SNEGSKA (reference sequence). The CDR3 loop spans 12 amino acids. The germline V and J ends were trimmed by 4 bases and 1 base, with 6 bases remaining between them. The chain's CDR3 is CSATGGTDTQYF. The CDR3 DNA reads as TGCAGTGCTACAGGGGGCACAGATACGCAGTATTTT.

The chain combines TRBV10-3 with TRBJ2-5; TRBD2 is a possible D gene (6 bases). The V end was cut by 6 bases, the J end by 5 bases, with 19 bases between. Germline-derived CDR1 and CDR2 are ENHRY and SYGVKD. This CDR3 comprises 15 residues. CDR3 sequence (DNA): TGTGCCATCAGCCCGGGACTGCCAGAGAGGGAGACCCAGTACTTC. Amino acid sequence: CAISPGLPERETQYF.

This clonotype was picked up one time. This could be a read error, since a much larger clone is one nucleotide away. This chain links TRBV5-8 with TRBJ2-3, with 8 bases matching TRBD2. The CDR3 is 15 residues long. CDR1 is SGHTS and CDR2 is YDEGEE in the germline V gene. Losses at the gene ends were 7 bases for V and 4 bases for J; bases not matched to a gene: 11. CDR3 in amino acids: CASPLGFSGADTQYF. CDR3 nucleotides: TGTGCCAGCCCCCTTGGCTTTAGCGGGGCAGATACGCAGTATTTT.

V gene TRBV19 combines with J gene TRBJ1-2, with 7 nucleotides matching TRBD1. In germline, CDR1 is LNHDA, CDR2 SQIVND (reference sequence). V gave up 2 bases and J gave up 3 bases; unmatched junction bases: 12. The CDR3 length is 17 residues. The CDR3 sequence is CASSIWSGIGQDYGYTF. The CDR3 nucleotides are TGTGCCAGTAGTATATGGTCGGGGATCGGACAGGACTATGGCTACACCTTC.

This clonotype was seen at least ten times. The chain uses TRBV12-3 or TRBV12-4 and TRBJ1-5, with no clear D. CDR3 size: 12 residues. The V end was cut by 9 bases, the J end by 4 bases, with 10 bases between. The CDR3 loop reads CASGRKNQPQHF. The CDR3 nucleotides read TGTGCCAGTGGACGGAAGAATCAGCCCCAGCATTTT.

This sequence joins TRBV7-8 and TRBJ2-3; 8 bases match TRBD2. The CDR3 sequence is 15 residues long. V shed 8 bases, J shed 5 bases, and the junction held 12 bases outside the gene matches. Per the germline V gene, CDR1 is SGHVS and CDR2 is FQNEAQ. CDR3 in DNA: TGTGCCAGCGGACCGGCGGGGGGCATGGGAGATACGCAGTATTTT. Protein sequence: CASGPAGGMGDTQYF.

This clonotype has at least ten counts. The genes are TRBV7-2 and TRBJ1-1; no definite D call. Trimming cost V 5 bases and J 4 bases, with 5 bases left between them. The germline gives CDR1 SGHTA, CDR2 FQGNSA. CDR3 length: 11 residues. The CDR3: CASSPATEAFF. CDR3 DNA sequence: TGTGCCAGCAGCCCAGCCACTGAAGCTTTCTTT.

Only a few counts were recorded for this clonotype. V is TRBV5-1 and J is TRBJ2-1; D call uncertain. The germline gives CDR1 SGHRS, CDR2 YFSETQ. Trimming removed 0 bases at V and 5 bases at J, with 12 bases between. CDR3 length: 15 residues. CDR3 coding DNA: TGCGCCAGCAGCTTGGAATCGGCAGTAGACAATGAGCAGTTCTTC. It translates to CASSLESAVDNEQFF.

This clonotype was counted many times. The chain combines TRBV29-1 with TRBJ2-1, with 13 bases lining up with TRBD2. J was trimmed by 4 bases and V by 3 bases; bases with no gene match: 6. Germline-derived CDR1 and CDR2 are SQVTM and ANQGSEA. The CDR3 has 16 residues. CDR3 DNA sequence: TGCAGCGTTGAGAGCGGGACTAGCGGGGAGTACAATGAGCAGTTCTTC. This encodes CSVESGTSGEYNEQFF.

This clonotype has a count of ten or more. The rearrangement uses TRBV6-2 or TRBV6-3 and TRBJ1-5; unclear D gene. CDR1 is MNHEY, CDR2 SVGEGT, per germline. The V end was cut by 2 bases, the J end by 3 bases, with 14 bases between. The CDR3 runs to 16 residues. CDR3 loop: CASSYDGYGANQPQHF. CDR3 in DNA: TGTGCCAGCAGTTACGACGGTTATGGTGCCAATCAGCCCCAGCATTTT.

This clonotype was seen many times. This sequence joins TRBV6-5 and TRBJ2-7; D call uncertain. The CDR3 runs 18 residues. From germline, CDR1 is MNHEY and CDR2 SVGAGI. V lost 2 bases and J 6 bases, leaving 26 bases between the germline ends. Here the CDR3 DNA reads TGTGCCAGCAGTTACCAACCTAGGGCGGCGCTACCTACGAGCGAGCAGTACTTC. Its translation is CASSYQPRAALPTSEQYF.

Worth noting for this clonotype: Just one base apart from a much larger clone, this may be a read error. V is TRBV12-3 or TRBV12-4 and J is TRBJ1-1; TRBD1 is a possible D gene (5 bases). This CDR3 contains 14 residues. DNA for the CDR3: TGTGCCAGCAGCCGGAGGGGACCGAACTCTGAAGCTTTCTTT. Protein sequence: CASSRRGPNSEAFF.

This clonotype was seen at least ten times. The chain carries TRBV5-1 and TRBJ1-2; 7 bases line up with TRBD1. Germline V gene lookup returns CDR1 SGHRS and CDR2 YFSETQ. With V trimmed by 1 base and J by 4 bases, 7 bases remained unmatched. The CDR3 sequence is 15 residues long. The CDR3 loop is CASSLSWDSLYGYTF. The CDR3 DNA follows: TGCGCCAGCAGCTTGTCCTGGGACAGCCTCTATGGCTACACCTTC.

This clonotype was observed many times. The chain combines TRBV20-1 with TRBJ2-3; perhaps TRBD2 as D (6 bases). The germline gives CDR1 DFQATT, CDR2 SNEGSKA (reference sequence). The length of the CDR3 is 15 residues. With 3 bases removed from V and 2 bases from J, the gap between germline ends came to 15 bases. The CDR3 is CSASTGTVHTDTQYF. The DNA for the CDR3 is TGCAGTGCTAGTACCGGGACTGTCCACACAGATACGCAGTATTTT.

This clonotype was observed at least ten times. The chain couples TRBV5-5 to TRBJ1-4; TRBD1 is a possible D gene (5 bases). CDR3 length: 15 amino acids. V lost 1 base, J lost 7 bases, and 14 bases lay in between. Germline loops: CDR1 SGHKS, CDR2 YYEKEE (reference sequence). The CDR3 DNA sequence: TGTGCCAGCAGCTTGTACAGGAGAGTCGGTGAAAAACTGTTTTTT. Translated: CASSLYRRVGEKLFF. Variable domain in full (rest from reference TRBV5-5 and TRBJ1-4): DAGVTQSPTHLIKTRGQQVTLRCSPISGHKSVSWYQQVLGQGPQFIFQYYEKEERGRGNFPDRFSARQFPNYSSELNVNALLLGDSALYLCASSLYRRVGEKLFFGSGTQLSVL.

The chain carries TRBV2 and TRBJ2-2; 12 nucleotides match TRBD2. V lost 4 bases to trimming and J lost 1 base; unmatched junction nucleotides: 1. CDR3 length: 16 amino acids. Germline values: CDR1 SNHLY, CDR2 FYNNEI. This CDR3 is CASSGLAGENTGELFF. CDR3 sequence (DNA): TGTGCCAGCAGTGGACTAGCGGGGGAGAACACCGGGGAGCTGTTTTTT.

There are many counts of this clonotype. V usage is TRBV3-1 and J usage is TRBJ2-1; 9 nucleotides line up with TRBD2. The CDR3 is 22 amino acids. V lost 0 bases and J lost 0; bases outside the gene matches: 18. The germline V gene has CDR1 LGHDT and CDR2 YNNKEL (reference sequence). CDR3 coding DNA: TGTGCCAGCAGCCAAGATCCCTATACTAGCGGGTCAACTTCCATCTCCTACAATGAGCAGTTCTTC. Translated, it gives CASSQDPYTSGSTSISYNEQFF.

The chain couples TRBV29-1 to TRBJ1-3; D is unresolved. In germline, CDR1 is SQVTM, CDR2 ANQGSEA. With 4 bases removed from V and 0 bases from J, the gap between germline ends came to 13 bases. The CDR3 spans 15 residues. This CDR3 is CSVVVPFSSGNTIYF. CDR3 DNA sequence: TGCAGCGTTGTAGTTCCGTTCTCCTCTGGAAACACCATATATTTT.

This clonotype has more than one count but fewer than ten. The chain is built from TRBV9 and TRBJ1-6, with D uncertain. Trimming shortened V by 1 base and J by 14 bases, and 10 bases separated the two germline ends. Germline V gives CDR1 SGDLS, CDR2 YYNGEE. The CDR3 sequence is 12 residues long. In nucleotides, the CDR3 is TGTGCCAGCAGCGTATCGGGGAGATCCCTCCACTTT. This sequence encodes CASSVSGRSLHF. The variable domain in full, completed from reference TRBV9 and TRBJ1-6, reads DSGVTQTPKHLITATGQRVTLRCSPRSGDLSVYWYQQSLDQGLQFLIQYYNGEERAKGNILERFSAQQFPDLHSELNLSSLELGDSALYFCASSVSGRSLHFGNGTRLTVT.

This clonotype was observed many times. This chain connects TRBV3-1 to TRBJ2-2; a possible D gene is TRBD1 (5 bases). Looked up from germline, CDR1 is LGHDT and CDR2 is YNNKEL (reference sequence). There are 15 residues in the CDR3. Between the trimmed V and J ends, which lost 1 base and 4 bases, there was a span of 10 bases. The CDR3 sequence is CASSQGRVGTGELFF. The CDR3 DNA reads TGTGCCAGCAGCCAAGGCAGGGTAGGCACCGGGGAGCTGTTTTTT.

Turning to this clonotype: The junction shows a germline mismatch at one end, possibly a read error. V is TRBV4-1 and J is TRBJ2-1; TRBD2 aligns across 7 bases. This CDR3 spans 18 amino acids. Germline CDR1 reads MGHRA; CDR2 reads YSYEKL. The CDR3 DNA follows: TGTGCCAGCAGCCCCGGACTAGTGGGGGGGAACTCGTACAATGAGCAGTTCTTC. Encoded protein: CASSPGLVGGNSYNEQFF.

This clonotype was detected many times. This chain joins TRBV12-3 or TRBV12-4 and TRBJ2-5; TRBD1 matches at 8 bases. CDR3 length equals 15 residues. V dropped 3 bases and J dropped 0; count of bases not matched to a gene: 3. CDR3: CASSLGTGNQETQYF. In nucleotides, the CDR3 is TGTGCCAGCAGTTTGGGGACAGGAAACCAAGAGACCCAGTACTTC.

Relative to its sample, this clonotype is medium-sized. The V and J genes are TRBV12-3 or TRBV12-4 and TRBJ2-3; 7 bases are shared with TRBD2. The CDR3 covers 14 residues. Unmatched junction bases numbered 8, after V lost 3 bases and J lost 8 bases. The CDR3 sequence is CASSFHPGGTTQYF. The CDR3 coding sequence is TGTGCCAGCAGTTTTCACCCGGGGGGAACTACGCAGTATTTT.

This clonotype came up many times. The V and J genes are TRBV5-1 and TRBJ2-2; D gene uncertain. This CDR3 is built from 14 residues. V was pared by 0 bases and J by 2 bases, with 5 bases between. CDR1 is SGHRS, CDR2 YFSETQ, per germline. The CDR3 loop is CASSLEANTGELFF. CDR3 in DNA: TGCGCCAGCAGCTTGGAGGCTAACACCGGGGAGCTGTTTTTT.